A single sample is the source of the 7 T cell receptor beta chains below, sequenced in a study of molecular identifiers for immune sequencing clone quantification. One entry per CDR3 protein results from TCRdb running MiXCR on the PCR reads. The sample gives roughly 71,000 distinct CDR3 sequences, around 20% of which show up once; 1.5% to 1.9% is in the top ten. Sequencing input: naive CD8+ T cells from blood, with Jurkat cell RNA spiked in. Subset here: FACS-sorted CD8+CD4-CCR7+CD45RA+ naive T cells. Every receptor here comes from a human donor in good health. Some libraries in this study had Jurkat cell RNA spiked in.

This clonotype has ten or more counts. CDR3 sequence reads: CSAVGGYVRGQYF. The CDR3 DNA reads as TGCAGTGCCGTGGGAGGGTACGTCCGGGGGCAGTACTTC. This chain links TRBV20-1 with TRBJ2-7; 7 bases are shared with TRBD2. The ends lost 6 bases at V and 9 bases at J; junction bases unmatched: 14. Per germline, CDR1 DFQATT and CDR2 SNEGSKA (reference sequence). This CDR3 has 13 residues.

This clonotype was observed a few times. The chain joins TRBV4-1 to TRBJ2-5, with TRBD2 as a possible D gene (6 bases). CDR1 and CDR2 (germline): MGHRA, YSYEKL. V lost 2 bases to trimming and J lost 4 bases, with 11 bases between them. CDR3 length: 14 amino acids. This CDR3 reads CASSQSGWIETQYF. For the CDR3, the DNA is TGCGCCAGCAGCCAAAGCGGGTGGATAGAGACCCAGTACTTC.

With respect to this clonotype: This may be a read error: a much more frequent sequence differs by one nucleotide. The chain combines TRBV15 with TRBJ2-7; D call uncertain. Germline CDR1 and CDR2: LNHNV and YYDKDF (reference sequence). V lost 0 bases to trimming and J lost 7 bases, with 28 bases between them. CDR3 length: 19 amino acids. CDR3 bases: TGTGCCACCAGCAGAGATACCCCAGGCAGGCCCCCTGGTATAGTAGAGCAGTACTTC. It encodes CATSRDTPGRPPGIVEQYF.

For this clonotype: A much bigger clone sits one base away, suggesting this may be a read error. The V and J genes are TRBV28 and TRBJ2-3, with D perhaps matching TRBD1 (6 bases). The CDR3 runs to 13 residues. The V gene's germline CDR1 is MDHEN and CDR2 SYDVKM. The CDR3, as DNA: TGTGCCAGCACGGACAGATTAACAGATACGCGGTATTTT. Translation gives CASTDRLTDTRYF.

The table lists this clonotype with many counts. The chain carries TRBV4-1 and TRBJ2-1, with D hard to call. The germline V gene has CDR1 MGHRA and CDR2 YSYEKL. The V gene lost 1 base and the J gene lost 8 bases, with 12 bases spanning the gap. This CDR3 is 14 amino acids long. The CDR3 DNA follows: TGCGCCAGCAGCCAAGGTCCCTCCACCGATGAGCAGTTCTTC. It translates to CASSQGPSTDEQFF.

This clonotype was counted at least ten times. The junction departs from germline at one end; a sequencing error may be responsible. This chain joins TRBV5-6 and TRBJ2-7; D might be TRBD2 (6 bases). The germline V gene encodes CDR1 SGHDT and CDR2 YYEEEE. There are 13 residues in the CDR3. This chain's CDR3 is CASSPTIGGNEHF. For the CDR3, the DNA is TGTGCCAGCAGCCCCACGATCGGGGGTAATGAACACTTC.

This clonotype showed up many times. The chain joins TRBV20-1 to TRBJ2-7, with 7 bases matching TRBD2. The CDR3 is 13 residues long. Germline loops: CDR1 DFQATT, CDR2 SNEGSKA (reference sequence). Germline trimming cut 6 bases from V and 3 bases from J; bases unmatched to any gene: 8. The DNA for the CDR3 is TGCAGTGCAAGGACTAGAATGAGCTACGAGCAGTACTTC. This translates into CSARTRMSYEQYF.